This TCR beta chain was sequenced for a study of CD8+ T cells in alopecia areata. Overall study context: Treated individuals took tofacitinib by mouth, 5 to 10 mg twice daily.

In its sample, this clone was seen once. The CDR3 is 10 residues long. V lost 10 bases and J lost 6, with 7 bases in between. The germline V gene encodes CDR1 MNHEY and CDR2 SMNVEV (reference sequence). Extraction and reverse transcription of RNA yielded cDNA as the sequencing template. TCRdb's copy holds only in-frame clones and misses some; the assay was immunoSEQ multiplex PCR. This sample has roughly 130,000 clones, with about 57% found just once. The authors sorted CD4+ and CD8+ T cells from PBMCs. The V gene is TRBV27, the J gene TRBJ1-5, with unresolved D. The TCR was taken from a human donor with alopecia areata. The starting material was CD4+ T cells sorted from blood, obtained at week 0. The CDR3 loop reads CATSPQPQHF. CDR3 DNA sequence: TGTGCCACTTCCCCTCAGCCCCAGCATTTT.